The rows below give T cell receptor beta chains drawn from one sample of a study of cytomegalovirus exposure and HLA in healthy donors. Produced via immunoSEQ multiplex PCR; TCRdb's table is partial and in-frame only. The sample has 130,000 to 150,000 clones; around 73% are singletons. Sequenced: PBMCs. The receptors shown here come from a human donor in good health. CDR3s leave out the opening cysteine and the closing phenylalanine or tryptophan. Clone size is given for some rows only: seen once, a few or many times, or a class if the clone is expanded.

clone_size: -; j_call: TRBJ2-7; v_call: TRBV4-1; cdr3_aa: ASSQAPRGGLWEQY
clone_size: -; j_call: TRBJ1-2; v_call: TRBV18; cdr3_aa: ASSPLYGTGTNYGYT
clone_size: -; j_call: TRBJ1-2; v_call: TRBV6-5; cdr3_aa: ASSTTGYGYT
clone_size: -; j_call: TRBJ2-2; v_call: TRBV11-2; cdr3_aa: ASSRQFVVGELF
clone_size: -; j_call: TRBJ1-2; v_call: TRBV5-1; cdr3_aa: ASSLPTGNGYT
clone_size: -; j_call: TRBJ2-6; v_call: TRBV5-4; cdr3_aa: ASSPGFSGANVLT
clone_size: few; j_call: TRBJ2-7; v_call: TRBV6-1; cdr3_aa: ATDRGLEQY
clone_size: -; j_call: TRBJ1-1; v_call: TRBV9; cdr3_aa: ASSAEGQGQAF
clone_size: few; j_call: TRBJ2-2; v_call: TRBV9; cdr3_aa: ASSSRLAGGPLGTGELF
clone_size: -; j_call: TRBJ1-3; v_call: TRBV7-8; cdr3_aa: ASSLSAGQGGNTIY
clone_size: -; j_call: TRBJ2-1; v_call: TRBV29-1; cdr3_aa: TIAGLYNEQF
clone_size: once; j_call: TRBJ1-4; v_call: TRBV19; cdr3_aa: ASRTGGNEKLF
clone_size: -; j_call: TRBJ1-1; v_call: TRBV10-3; cdr3_aa: AISETTGTEAF
clone_size: -; j_call: TRBJ2-7; v_call: TRBV28; cdr3_aa: ASSLNWGTSGGGREQY
clone_size: -; j_call: TRBJ2-3; v_call: TRBV13; cdr3_aa: ASSWSSGGGTDTQY
clone_size: -; j_call: TRBJ1-2; v_call: TRBV19; cdr3_aa: ASSAREGSYT
clone_size: -; j_call: TRBJ2-7; v_call: TRBV6-1; cdr3_aa: ASTRTDLYEQY
clone_size: few; j_call: TRBJ2-1; v_call: TRBV6-1; cdr3_aa: ASKSGVWNEQF
clone_size: -; j_call: TRBJ2-1; v_call: TRBV5-4; cdr3_aa: ASSLEPGQGLSRGQF
clone_size: -; j_call: TRBJ2-5; v_call: TRBV7-2; cdr3_aa: ASSSMEGGAQY
clone_size: -; j_call: TRBJ2-7; v_call: TRBV11-2; cdr3_aa: ASSSETGYEQY
clone_size: -; j_call: TRBJ1-5; v_call: TRBV10-2; cdr3_aa: ASSDLRGYSNQPQH
clone_size: few; j_call: TRBJ1-2; v_call: TRBV2; cdr3_aa: ASSVNNYGYT
clone_size: once; j_call: TRBJ1-2; v_call: TRBV9; cdr3_aa: ASSTRDRASGYT
clone_size: -; j_call: TRBJ1-5; v_call: TRBV4-2; cdr3_aa: ASSQDLAGQGKQPQH
clone_size: -; j_call: TRBJ1-4; v_call: TRBV4-1; cdr3_aa: ASSQDQGREKLF
clone_size: -; j_call: TRBJ2-7; v_call: TRBV13; cdr3_aa: ASSLFMGQGAYEQY
clone_size: -; j_call: TRBJ1-1; v_call: TRBV14; cdr3_aa: ASSLGTVEAF
clone_size: -; j_call: TRBJ2-1; v_call: TRBV28; cdr3_aa: ASSFAATYNEQF
clone_size: once; j_call: TRBJ2-3; v_call: TRBV6-1; cdr3_aa: ASSLVAGTDTQY
clone_size: -; j_call: TRBJ2-7; v_call: TRBV2; cdr3_aa: ASSEGSGGFYEQY
clone_size: -; j_call: TRBJ2-1; v_call: TRBV5-1; cdr3_aa: ASSLEASRYNEQF
clone_size: -; j_call: TRBJ2-1; v_call: TRBV28; cdr3_aa: ASSLSSGRRNEQF
clone_size: -; j_call: TRBJ2-2; v_call: TRBV27; cdr3_aa: ASSLSPSVGELF
clone_size: -; j_call: TRBJ2-7; v_call: TRBV7-9; cdr3_aa: ASSLSGEQY
clone_size: -; j_call: TRBJ1-5; v_call: TRBV10-2; cdr3_aa: ASRQQGDQPQH
clone_size: -; j_call: TRBJ2-7; v_call: TRBV2; cdr3_aa: ASRGGLAGSSYEQY